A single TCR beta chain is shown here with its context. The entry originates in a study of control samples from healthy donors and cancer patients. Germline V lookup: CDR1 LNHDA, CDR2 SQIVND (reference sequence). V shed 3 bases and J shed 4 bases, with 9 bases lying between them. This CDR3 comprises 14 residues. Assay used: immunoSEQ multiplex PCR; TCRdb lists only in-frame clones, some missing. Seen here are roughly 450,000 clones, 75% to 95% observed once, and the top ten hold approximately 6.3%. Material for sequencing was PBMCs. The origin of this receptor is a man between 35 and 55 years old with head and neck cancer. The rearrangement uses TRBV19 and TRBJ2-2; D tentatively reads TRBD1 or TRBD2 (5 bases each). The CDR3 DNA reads TGTGCCAGTAGTATGAGGGGCGGCACCGGGGAGCTGTTTTTT. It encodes CASSMRGGTGELFF. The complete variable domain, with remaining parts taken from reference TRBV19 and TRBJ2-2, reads DGGITQSPKYLFRKEGQNVTLSCEQNLNHDAMYWYRQDPGQGLRLIYYSQIVNDFQKGDIAEGYSVSREKKESFPLTVTSAQKNPTAFYLCASSMRGGTGELFFGEGSRLTVL.